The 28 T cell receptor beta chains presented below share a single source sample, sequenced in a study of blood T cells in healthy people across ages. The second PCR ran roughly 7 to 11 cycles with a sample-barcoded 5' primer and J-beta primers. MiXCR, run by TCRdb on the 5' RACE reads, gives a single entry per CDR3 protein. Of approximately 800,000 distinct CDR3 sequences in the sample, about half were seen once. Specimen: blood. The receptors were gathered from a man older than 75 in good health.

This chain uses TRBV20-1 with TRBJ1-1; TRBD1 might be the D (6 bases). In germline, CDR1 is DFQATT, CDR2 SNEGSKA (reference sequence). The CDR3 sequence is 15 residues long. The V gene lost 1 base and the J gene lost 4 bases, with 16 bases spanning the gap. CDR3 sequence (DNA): TGCAGTGCTAGAGCCTTCCAGGGGAGGAGCACTGAAGCTTTCTTT. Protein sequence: CSARAFQGRSTEAFF.

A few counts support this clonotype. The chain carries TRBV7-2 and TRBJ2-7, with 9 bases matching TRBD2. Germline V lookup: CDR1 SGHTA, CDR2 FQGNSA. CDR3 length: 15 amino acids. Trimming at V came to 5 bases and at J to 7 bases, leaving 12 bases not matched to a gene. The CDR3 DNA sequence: TGTGCCAGCAGCCAACAGGCGGGAGGGTACAATGAGCAGTACTTC. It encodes CASSQQAGGYNEQYF.

The CDR3 DNA follows: TGTGCCAGCAGTTTCGGAGCGGAAAACTATGGCTACACCTTC. It is translated as CASSFGAENYGYTF. The chain has TRBV28 and TRBJ1-2; D unresolved. This CDR3 spans 14 amino acids. CDR1 MDHEN and CDR2 SYDVKM come from the germline V gene. Trimming pared 3 bases from V and 2 bases from J, leaving 10 bases between.

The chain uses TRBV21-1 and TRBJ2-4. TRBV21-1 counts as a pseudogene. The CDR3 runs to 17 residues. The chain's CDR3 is CASSKEVSWAKKNIQYF. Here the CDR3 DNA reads TGTGCCAGCAGCAAAGAGGTGTCGTGGGCAAAGAAAAACATTCAGTACTTC.

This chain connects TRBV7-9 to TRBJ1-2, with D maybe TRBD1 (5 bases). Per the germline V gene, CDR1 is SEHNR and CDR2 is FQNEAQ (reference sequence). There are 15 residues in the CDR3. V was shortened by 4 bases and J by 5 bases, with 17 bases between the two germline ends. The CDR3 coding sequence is TGTGCCAGCAGCTCCCTGGGCGGGGCACTTTATGGCTACACCTTC. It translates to CASSSLGGALYGYTF.

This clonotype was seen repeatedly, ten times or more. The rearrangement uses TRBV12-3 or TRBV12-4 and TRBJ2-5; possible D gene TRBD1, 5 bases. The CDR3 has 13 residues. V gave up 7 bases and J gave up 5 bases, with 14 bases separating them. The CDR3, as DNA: TGTGCCAGCACCCTTGGGGCAGGGGAGACCCAGTACTTC. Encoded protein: CASTLGAGETQYF.

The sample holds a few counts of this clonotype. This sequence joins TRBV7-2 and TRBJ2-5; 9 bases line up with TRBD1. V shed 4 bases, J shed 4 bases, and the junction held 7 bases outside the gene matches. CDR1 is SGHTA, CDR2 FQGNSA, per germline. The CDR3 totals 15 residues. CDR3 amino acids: CASSSAGTGLETQYF. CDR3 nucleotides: TGTGCCAGCAGCTCAGCAGGGACAGGGTTAGAGACCCAGTACTTC.

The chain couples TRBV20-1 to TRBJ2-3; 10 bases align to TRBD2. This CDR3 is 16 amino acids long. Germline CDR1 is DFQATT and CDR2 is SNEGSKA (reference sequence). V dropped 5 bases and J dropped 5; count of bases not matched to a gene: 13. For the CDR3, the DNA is TGCAGTGCTTTTAGTATCTCTAGCGGGAGAATAGATACGCAGTATTTT. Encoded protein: CSAFSISSGRIDTQYF.

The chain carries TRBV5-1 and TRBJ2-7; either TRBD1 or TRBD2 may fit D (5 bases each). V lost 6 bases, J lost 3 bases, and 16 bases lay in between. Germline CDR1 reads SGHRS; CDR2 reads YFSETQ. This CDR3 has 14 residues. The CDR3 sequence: CASTSGQGVYEQYF. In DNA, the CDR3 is TGCGCCAGCACGTCCGGTCAGGGAGTCTACGAGCAGTACTTC.

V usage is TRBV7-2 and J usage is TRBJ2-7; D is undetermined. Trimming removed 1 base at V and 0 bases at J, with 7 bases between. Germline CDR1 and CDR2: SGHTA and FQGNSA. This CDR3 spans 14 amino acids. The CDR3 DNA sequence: TGTGCCAGCAGCTTAGTCCACCACTCCTACGAGCAGTACTTC. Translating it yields CASSLVHHSYEQYF.

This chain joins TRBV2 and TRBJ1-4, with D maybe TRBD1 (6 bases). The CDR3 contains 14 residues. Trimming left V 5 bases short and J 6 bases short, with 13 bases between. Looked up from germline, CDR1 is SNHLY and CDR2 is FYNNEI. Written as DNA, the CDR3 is TGTGCCAGCAGTAGGACAGTACACGATGAAAAACTGTTTTTT. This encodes CASSRTVHDEKLFF.

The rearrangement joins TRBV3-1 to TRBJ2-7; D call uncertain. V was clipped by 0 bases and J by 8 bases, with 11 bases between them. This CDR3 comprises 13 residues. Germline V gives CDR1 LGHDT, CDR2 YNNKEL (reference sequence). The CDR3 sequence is CASSQDLRHQQYF. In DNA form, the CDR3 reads TGTGCCAGCAGCCAAGATTTACGACACCAGCAGTACTTC.

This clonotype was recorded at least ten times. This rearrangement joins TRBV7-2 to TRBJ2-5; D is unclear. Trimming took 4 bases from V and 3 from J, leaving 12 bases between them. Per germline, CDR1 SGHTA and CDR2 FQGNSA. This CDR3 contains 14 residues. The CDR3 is CASSSSSIKETQYF. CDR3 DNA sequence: TGTGCCAGCAGCTCCTCCTCCATTAAAGAGACCCAGTACTTC.

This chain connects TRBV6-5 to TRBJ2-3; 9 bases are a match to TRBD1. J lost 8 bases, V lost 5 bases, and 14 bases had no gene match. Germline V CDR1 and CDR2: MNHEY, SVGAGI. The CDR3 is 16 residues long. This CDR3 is CASSPATGQGLRTQYF. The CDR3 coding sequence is TGTGCCAGCAGTCCCGCTACGGGACAGGGTTTGCGTACGCAGTATTTT.

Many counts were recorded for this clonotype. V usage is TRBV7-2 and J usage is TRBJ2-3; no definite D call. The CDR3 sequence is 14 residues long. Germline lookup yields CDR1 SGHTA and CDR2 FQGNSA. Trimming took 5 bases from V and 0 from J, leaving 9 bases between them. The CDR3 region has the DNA TGTGCCAGCAGCCCGACGACTAGCACAGATACGCAGTATTTT. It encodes CASSPTTSTDTQYF.

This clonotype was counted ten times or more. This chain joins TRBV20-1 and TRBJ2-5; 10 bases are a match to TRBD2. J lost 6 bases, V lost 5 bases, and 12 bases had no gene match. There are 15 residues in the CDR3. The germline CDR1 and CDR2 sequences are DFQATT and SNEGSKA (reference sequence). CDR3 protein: CSARPGTSATKTQYF. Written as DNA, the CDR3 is TGCAGTGCTCGTCCCGGGACTAGCGCCACGAAGACCCAGTACTTC.

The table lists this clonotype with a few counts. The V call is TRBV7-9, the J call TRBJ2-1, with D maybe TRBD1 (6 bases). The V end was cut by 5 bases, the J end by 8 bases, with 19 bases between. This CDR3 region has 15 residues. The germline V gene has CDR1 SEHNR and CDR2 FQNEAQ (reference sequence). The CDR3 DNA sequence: TGTGCCAGCAGCGACCCGGACAGCCCTAGGGATGAGCAGTTCTTC. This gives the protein CASSDPDSPRDEQFF.

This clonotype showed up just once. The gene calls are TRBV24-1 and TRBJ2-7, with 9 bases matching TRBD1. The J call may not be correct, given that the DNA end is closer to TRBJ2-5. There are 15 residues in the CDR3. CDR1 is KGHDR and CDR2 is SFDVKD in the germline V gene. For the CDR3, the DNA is TGTGCCACTCCTGGACAGGGGAGCGCGTCGGAGACCCAGTACTTC. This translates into CATPGQGSASETQYF.

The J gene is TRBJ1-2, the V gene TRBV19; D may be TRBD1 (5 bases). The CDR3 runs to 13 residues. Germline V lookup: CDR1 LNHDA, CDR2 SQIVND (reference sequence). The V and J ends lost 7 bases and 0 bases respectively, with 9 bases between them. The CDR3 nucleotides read TGTGCCAGTAATCAGGGAACTAACTATGGCTACACCTTC. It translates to CASNQGTNYGYTF.

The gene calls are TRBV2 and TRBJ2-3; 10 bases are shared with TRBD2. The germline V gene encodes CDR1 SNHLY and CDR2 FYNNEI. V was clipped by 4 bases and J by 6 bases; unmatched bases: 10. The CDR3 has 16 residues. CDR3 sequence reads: CASSVSGLAGADTQYF. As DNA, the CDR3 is TGTGCCAGCAGTGTTTCTGGGCTAGCGGGAGCGGATACGCAGTATTTT.

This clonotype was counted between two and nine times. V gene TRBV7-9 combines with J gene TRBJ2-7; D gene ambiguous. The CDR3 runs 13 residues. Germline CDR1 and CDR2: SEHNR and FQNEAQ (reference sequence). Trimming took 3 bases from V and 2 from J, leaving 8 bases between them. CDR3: CASSFLPTYEQYF. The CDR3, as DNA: TGTGCCAGCAGCTTTCTACCCACCTACGAGCAGTACTTC.

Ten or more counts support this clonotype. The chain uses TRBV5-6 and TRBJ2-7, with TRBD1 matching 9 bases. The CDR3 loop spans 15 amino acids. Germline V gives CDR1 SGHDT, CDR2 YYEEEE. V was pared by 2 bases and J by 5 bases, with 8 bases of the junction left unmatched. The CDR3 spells CASSFGSTGGNEQYF. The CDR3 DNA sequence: TGTGCCAGCAGCTTTGGATCGACAGGGGGAAACGAGCAGTACTTC.

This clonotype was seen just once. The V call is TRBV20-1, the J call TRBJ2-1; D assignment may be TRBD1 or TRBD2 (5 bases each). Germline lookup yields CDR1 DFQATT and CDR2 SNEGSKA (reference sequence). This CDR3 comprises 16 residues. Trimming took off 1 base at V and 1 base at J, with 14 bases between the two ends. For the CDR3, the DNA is TGCAGTGCTAGAGGGTTAGGGACCTCATCCTACAATGAGCAGTTCTTC. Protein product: CSARGLGTSSYNEQFF.

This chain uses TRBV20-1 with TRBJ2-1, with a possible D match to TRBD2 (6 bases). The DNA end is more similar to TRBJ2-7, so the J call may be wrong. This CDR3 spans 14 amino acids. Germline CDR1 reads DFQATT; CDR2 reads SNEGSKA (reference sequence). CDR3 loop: CSARDPGVYNEQYF. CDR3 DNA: TGCAGTGCTAGAGACCCGGGGGTTTACAATGAGCAGTACTTC.

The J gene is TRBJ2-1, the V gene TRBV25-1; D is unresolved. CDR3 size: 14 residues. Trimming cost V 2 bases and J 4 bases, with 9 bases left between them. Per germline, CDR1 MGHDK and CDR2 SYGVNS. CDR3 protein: CASSESSGYNEQFF. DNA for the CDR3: TGTGCCAGCAGTGAAAGTTCTGGATACAATGAGCAGTTCTTC.

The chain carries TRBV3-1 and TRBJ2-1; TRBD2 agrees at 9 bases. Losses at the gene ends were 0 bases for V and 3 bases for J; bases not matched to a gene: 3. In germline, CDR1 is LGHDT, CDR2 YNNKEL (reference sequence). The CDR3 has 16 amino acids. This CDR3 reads CASSQDWRGGYNEQFF. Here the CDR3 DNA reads TGTGCCAGCAGCCAAGATTGGCGGGGGGGCTACAATGAGCAGTTCTTC.

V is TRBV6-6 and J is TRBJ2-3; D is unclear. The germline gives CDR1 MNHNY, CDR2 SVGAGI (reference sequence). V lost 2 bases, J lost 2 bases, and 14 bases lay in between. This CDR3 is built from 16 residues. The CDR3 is CASSYGLVELTDTQYF. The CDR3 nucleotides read TGTGCCAGCAGTTACGGGCTAGTGGAGCTCACAGATACGCAGTATTTT.

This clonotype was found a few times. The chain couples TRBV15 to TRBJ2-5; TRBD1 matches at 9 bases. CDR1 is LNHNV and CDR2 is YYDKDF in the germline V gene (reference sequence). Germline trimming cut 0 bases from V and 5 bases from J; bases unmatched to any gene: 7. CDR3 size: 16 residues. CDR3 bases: TGTGCCACCAGCAGAGAAGCCGGGACAGGGCCCGAGACCCAGTACTTC. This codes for CATSREAGTGPETQYF.